Below, 30 T cell receptor beta chains from the same sample are listed, as sequenced in a study of Graves' ophthalmopathy and Graves' hyperthyroidism listed by TCRdb under 2018. The sequencer was an Illumina HiSeq 2000. For repertoire sequencing, the TCR beta CDR3 regions were amplified from RNA transcripts. HTBI primers and the Qiagen OneStep RT-PCR kit were used in a first-round RT-PCR, which was followed by a second-round multiplex PCR, size selection and purification. The public reads were reanalyzed by TCRdb: fastp trimming at Q25, MiXCR alignment, in-frame beta chains only. All rows with the same CDR3 protein become a single entry with the most common DNA and genes. The sample data list 300,000 to 400,000 distinct CDR3 sequences, and 17% of these were observed just once. The top ten hold 2% to 3% of the sample. Sequenced sample: peripheral blood. Receptors originate from an adult woman with stable Graves' hyperthyroidism.

The chain couples TRBV29-1 to TRBJ2-7, with 10 positions matching TRBD1. Germline CDR1 SQVTM, CDR2 ANQGSEA. J was trimmed by 9 bases and V by 4 bases; bases with no gene match: 9. The CDR3 spans 13 residues. CDR3 in DNA: TGCAGCGTTGCCGGGACAGGGGACGGTGTGCAGTACTTC. Its translation is CSVAGTGDGVQYF.

This clonotype has at least ten counts. The chain joins TRBV20-1 to TRBJ1-5; a possible D gene is TRBD1 (6 bases). CDR1 is DFQATT and CDR2 is SNEGSKA in the germline V gene (reference sequence). V lost 3 bases and J 3 bases, leaving 15 bases between the germline ends. The CDR3 runs 15 residues. Here the CDR3 reads CSASVPGADNQPQHF. The CDR3 DNA sequence: TGCAGTGCTAGCGTCCCAGGGGCGGACAATCAGCCCCAGCATTTT.

This clonotype came up many times. The J gene is TRBJ1-1, the V gene TRBV12-5; no firm D call. This CDR3 is 15 amino acids long. Trimming shortened V by 4 bases and J by 5 bases, and 17 bases separated the two germline ends. Germline CDR1 and CDR2: LGHNT and FRNRAP. The CDR3 region is CASGSTPASQTEAFF. The CDR3 DNA sequence: TGTGCTAGTGGTTCGACACCGGCAAGCCAGACTGAAGCTTTCTTT. Variable domain in full (rest from reference TRBV12-5 and TRBJ1-1): DARVTQTPRHKVTEMGQEVTMRCQPILGHNTVFWYRQTMMQGLELLAYFRNRAPLDDSGMPKDRFSAEMPDATLATLKIQPSEPRDSAVYFCASGSTPASQTEAFFGQGTRLTVV.

This clonotype has a handful of counts. The V and J genes are TRBV4-2 and TRBJ2-7, with unresolved D. There are 15 residues in the CDR3. Per germline, CDR1 LGHNA and CDR2 YNFKEQ. V was pared by 1 base and J by 7 bases, with 17 bases between. The CDR3 here is CASSQASTYLGEQYF. In DNA, the CDR3 is TGTGCCAGCAGCCAAGCATCGACCTACCTAGGGGAGCAGTACTTC.

This clonotype was counted at least ten times. CDR3: CASSYIGGNTEAFF. For the CDR3, the DNA is TGTGCCAGCAGTTACATCGGGGGGAACACTGAAGCTTTCTTT. The genes are TRBV6-5 and TRBJ1-1; weak D call: TRBD1 (5 bases). Trimming stripped 2 bases from V and 1 base from J, with 8 bases between. CDR1 is MNHEY, CDR2 SVGAGI, per germline. The CDR3 has 14 amino acids.

This clonotype has at least ten counts. The chain uses TRBV28 and TRBJ1-2; D perhaps matches TRBD1 (6 bases). Per the germline V gene, CDR1 is MDHEN and CDR2 is SYDVKM. The germline V and J ends were trimmed by 7 bases and 3 bases, with 15 bases remaining between them. The CDR3 extends over 14 amino acids. The CDR3 region is CASKEGEYDYGYTF. DNA for the CDR3: TGTGCCAGCAAAGAGGGGGAATACGACTATGGCTACACCTTC.

This chain uses TRBV11-2 with TRBJ2-3; D unresolved. From germline, CDR1 is SGHAT and CDR2 FQNNGV. CDR3 length equals 15 residues. Trimming left V 0 bases short and J 4 bases short, with 11 bases between. CDR3 region: CASSLERAIPDTQYF. CDR3 DNA sequence: TGTGCCAGCAGCTTAGAAAGGGCTATCCCAGATACGCAGTATTTT.

This clonotype was observed many times. V and J are TRBV5-5 and TRBJ2-5, with 9 bases aligning to TRBD1. Germline assignment: CDR1 SGHKS and CDR2 YYEKEE (reference sequence). CDR3 length equals 15 residues. Trimming removed 3 bases from V and 4 bases from J; junction bases left unmatched: 7. The CDR3 DNA follows: TGTGCCAGCAGCTCGACAGGGGGTTTGGTAGAGACCCAGTACTTC. This codes for CASSSTGGLVETQYF.

This clonotype occurred many times. The chain links TRBV27 to TRBJ2-7; D is unresolved. Trimming removed 2 bases at V and 3 bases at J, with 8 bases between. This CDR3 is 13 amino acids long. Germline loops: CDR1 MNHEY, CDR2 SMNVEV (reference sequence). CDR3 in amino acids: CASSLQPSYEQYF. The CDR3 nucleotides read TGTGCCAGCAGTTTACAGCCTAGCTACGAGCAGTACTTC.

This clonotype was recorded many times. V gene TRBV12-3 or TRBV12-4 combines with J gene TRBJ2-2, with TRBD2 matching over 9 bases. The CDR3 spans 17 residues. The V gene end was trimmed by 4 bases and the J gene end by 2 bases; junction bases not matched to a gene: 8. CDR3 loop: CASSSPGLATNTGELFF. The CDR3 DNA is TGTGCCAGCAGTTCCCCGGGACTAGCAACAAACACCGGGGAGCTGTTTTTT.

In its sample, this clonotype was seen many times. This chain uses TRBV6-5 with TRBJ1-3; D is undetermined. With 2 bases removed from V and 4 bases from J, the gap between germline ends came to 15 bases. The CDR3 contains 16 residues. Germline V gives CDR1 MNHEY, CDR2 SVGAGI. The DNA of the CDR3 is TGTGCCAGCAGTTACACCGGTCTACGGTCAGGAAACACCATATATTTT. Translating gives CASSYTGLRSGNTIYF.

This rearrangement joins TRBV18 to TRBJ2-7; 12 nucleotides agree with TRBD2. The CDR3 loop spans 17 amino acids. Trimming at V came to 5 bases and at J to 0 bases, leaving 8 bases not matched to a gene. Germline V gene sequence: CDR1 KGHSH, CDR2 LQKENI. The CDR3 sequence is CASSFLAGGVASYEQYF. CDR3 nucleotide sequence: TGTGCCAGCTCATTTCTAGCGGGAGGGGTAGCCTCCTACGAGCAGTACTTC.

This clonotype showed up many times. V usage is TRBV29-1 and J usage is TRBJ2-7; a possible D gene is TRBD1 (5 bases). The CDR3 extends over 11 amino acids. Trimming left V 5 bases short and J 3 bases short, with 8 bases between. The V gene's germline CDR1 is SQVTM and CDR2 ANQGSEA. CDR3 sequence reads: CSVPDSYEQYF. Written as DNA, the CDR3 is TGCAGCGTTCCTGACAGCTACGAGCAGTACTTC.

This clonotype has a count of ten or more. The V call is TRBV5-1, the J call TRBJ1-3, with 8 bases matching TRBD1. This CDR3 region has 14 residues. V was clipped by 5 bases and J by 4 bases; unmatched bases: 5. The germline V gene has CDR1 SGHRS and CDR2 YFSETQ. CDR3 in DNA: TGCGCCAGCAGAGATGACAGGGGAGGAAACACCATATATTTT. This sequence encodes CASRDDRGGNTIYF.

There are many counts of this clonotype. This chain connects TRBV7-9 to TRBJ2-7; TRBD2 matches at 13 bases. Germline CDR1 and CDR2: SEHNR and FQNEAQ (reference sequence). The trim removed 5 bases at V and 3 bases at J, leaving 4 bases unmatched. The CDR3 sequence is 15 residues long. The CDR3 region is CASSRTSGRLYEQYF. CDR3 nucleotide sequence: TGTGCCAGCAGCCGGACTAGCGGGAGACTCTACGAGCAGTACTTC.

This clonotype was counted a few times. The chain has TRBV27 and TRBJ2-3, with 13 bases identical to TRBD2. This CDR3 has 14 residues. In germline, CDR1 is MNHEY, CDR2 SMNVEV (reference sequence). After removal of 8 bases from V and 4 bases from J, the junction contained 3 bases not matched to a gene. CDR3 region: CASGGLAGADTQYF. The CDR3 DNA reads as TGTGCCAGCGGCGGACTAGCGGGAGCAGATACGCAGTATTTT.

This clonotype was seen at least ten times. The chain couples TRBV7-8 to TRBJ2-7; D gene unclear. Trimming left V 8 bases short and J 2 bases short, with 16 bases between. This CDR3 is built from 14 residues. Germline V CDR1 and CDR2: SGHVS, FQNEAQ. The CDR3 DNA follows: TGTGCCAGCCGCCTCTCTCGCGGAACCTACGAGCAGTACTTC. It codes for CASRLSRGTYEQYF.

The table lists this clonotype with many counts. The V call is TRBV9, the J call TRBJ2-5, with D perhaps TRBD1 (5 bases). The CDR3 is 13 residues long. V lost 3 bases and J lost 5, with 11 bases in between. CDR1 is SGDLS and CDR2 is YYNGEE in the germline V gene. This CDR3 reads CASSDRTSETQYF. In DNA, the CDR3 is TGTGCCAGCAGCGACCGGACATCGGAGACCCAGTACTTC. Using reference TRBV9 and TRBJ2-5 for the parts outside the CDR3, the full variable domain is DSGVTQTPKHLITATGQRVTLRCSPRSGDLSVYWYQQSLDQGLQFLIQYYNGEERAKGNILERFSAQQFPDLHSELNLSSLELGDSALYFCASSDRTSETQYFGPGTRLLVL.

In its sample, this clonotype was seen many times. The V and J genes are TRBV20-1 and TRBJ2-7, with D possibly matching TRBD1 (6 bases). V was cut by 2 bases and J by 2 bases, with 10 bases left in between. Germline assignment: CDR1 DFQATT and CDR2 SNEGSKA (reference sequence). CDR3 size: 13 residues. DNA of the CDR3: TGCAGTGCTAGAAAACAGGGAGCCTACGAGCAGTACTTC. Residues: CSARKQGAYEQYF.

This clonotype was detected many times. The V and J genes are TRBV6-1 and TRBJ1-1, with D maybe TRBD1 (6 bases). Germline V gives CDR1 MNHNS, CDR2 SASEGT. Deletions cut 0 bases from V and 1 base from J, with 12 bases between. The CDR3 is 16 amino acids. The CDR3 loop is CASSEAATGANTEAFF. CDR3 bases: TGTGCCAGCAGTGAAGCGGCGACAGGAGCGAACACTGAAGCTTTCTTT.

This clonotype was recorded at least ten times. V gene TRBV5-6 combines with J gene TRBJ2-5, with a weak D call TRBD2 (5 bases). CDR1 is SGHDT and CDR2 is YYEEEE in the germline V gene. There are 14 residues in the CDR3. Trimming stripped 3 bases from V and 9 bases from J, with 18 bases between. This CDR3 is CASSSLEGSISQYF. Here the CDR3 DNA reads TGTGCCAGCAGCTCCCTTGAGGGTAGCATTTCCCAGTACTTC.

Ten or more counts support this clonotype. J is TRBJ1-1 and V is TRBV12-3 or TRBV12-4, with 8 bases lining up with TRBD1. This CDR3 is 14 amino acids long. The ends lost 6 bases at V and 3 bases at J; junction bases unmatched: 6. The CDR3 spells CASRGDRIYTEAFF. The CDR3 bases are TGTGCCAGCAGGGGGGACAGGATTTACACTGAAGCTTTCTTT.

This clonotype has ten or more counts. Being one base from a much bigger clone, this may be a read error. This rearrangement joins TRBV28 to TRBJ2-4, with D tentatively TRBD2 (5 bases). CDR1 MDHEN and CDR2 SYDVKM come from the germline V gene. The CDR3 sequence is 16 residues long. This chain's CDR3 is CASSLVVSLAKNIKYF. In DNA, the CDR3 is TGTGCCAGCAGTTTGGTGGTTTCCCTAGCCAAAAACATTAAGTACTTC.

This clonotype was picked up many times. The rearrangement joins TRBV4-2 to TRBJ2-7, with D possibly matching TRBD2 (6 bases). V lost 3 bases, J lost 1 base, and 13 bases lay in between. This CDR3 has 15 residues. Germline CDR1 LGHNA, CDR2 YNFKEQ. Here the CDR3 DNA reads TGTGCCAGCAGCCACCTAGCGTCTCCTTCCTACGAGCAGTACTTC. It translates to CASSHLASPSYEQYF.

This clonotype has ten or more counts. An end of the junction differs from the germline gene, which may be a read error. The chain carries TRBV12-5 and TRBJ2-7, with D tentatively TRBD1 or TRBD2 (6 bases each). Germline V gene data show CDR1 as LGHNT and CDR2 as FRNRAP. There are 16 residues in the CDR3. CDR3 protein: CASGLVQGLGIYGQYF. The DNA of the CDR3 is TGTGCTAGTGGTTTGGTACAGGGACTGGGGATTTACGGGCAGTACTTC.

This clonotype was counted many times. The chain recombines TRBV19 with TRBJ2-2, with D unresolved. The CDR3 runs 15 residues. Germline lookup yields CDR1 LNHDA and CDR2 SQIVND (reference sequence). V dropped 2 bases and J dropped 5 bases, with 12 bases sitting between them. The CDR3 region has the DNA TGTGCCAGTAGTATACGCACGGACGGAACCGGGGAGCTGTTTTTT. It is translated as CASSIRTDGTGELFF.

The CDR3 DNA is TGTGCCAGTAGTATTGGAGTGAGCACTGAAGCTTTCTTT. This codes for CASSIGVSTEAFF. The chain links TRBV19 to TRBJ1-1; D is unresolved. This CDR3 region has 13 residues. Germline CDR1 is LNHDA and CDR2 is SQIVND (reference sequence). V shed 3 bases and J shed 4 bases, with 9 bases lying between them. The full variable domain, completed using reference TRBV19 and TRBJ1-1, is DGGITQSPKYLFRKEGQNVTLSCEQNLNHDAMYWYRQDPGQGLRLIYYSQIVNDFQKGDIAEGYSVSREKKESFPLTVTSAQKNPTAFYLCASSIGVSTEAFFGQGTRLTVV.

This clonotype was seen repeatedly, ten times or more. The V and J genes are TRBV6-5 and TRBJ2-2; either TRBD1 or TRBD2 may fit D (5 bases each). Trimming stripped 6 bases from V and 4 bases from J, with 15 bases between. The CDR3 runs 15 residues. The germline V gene has CDR1 MNHEY and CDR2 SVGAGI. The CDR3 spells CASSRQPTSTGELFF. DNA for the CDR3: TGTGCCAGCAGCAGACAGCCAACTAGCACCGGGGAGCTGTTTTTT.

This clonotype was counted many times. The V gene is TRBV20-1, the J gene TRBJ2-5, with 9 nucleotides matching TRBD2. The germline V gene encodes CDR1 DFQATT and CDR2 SNEGSKA (reference sequence). The CDR3 totals 14 residues. The J segment lost 5 bases and the V segment lost 3 bases, leaving 7 bases of the junction unmatched. For the CDR3, the DNA is TGCAGTGCTAGTCTGGCGGGGGGGGGGGAGACCCAGTACTTC. Translating gives CSASLAGGGETQYF.

This clonotype showed up many times. This sequence joins TRBV12-3 or TRBV12-4 and TRBJ2-2; D may be TRBD2 (5 bases). V dropped 8 bases and J dropped 2 bases, with 9 bases sitting between them. This CDR3 has 13 residues. CDR3 in amino acids: CASGSVNTGELFF. DNA for the CDR3: TGTGCCAGCGGGAGTGTTAACACCGGGGAGCTGTTTTTT.